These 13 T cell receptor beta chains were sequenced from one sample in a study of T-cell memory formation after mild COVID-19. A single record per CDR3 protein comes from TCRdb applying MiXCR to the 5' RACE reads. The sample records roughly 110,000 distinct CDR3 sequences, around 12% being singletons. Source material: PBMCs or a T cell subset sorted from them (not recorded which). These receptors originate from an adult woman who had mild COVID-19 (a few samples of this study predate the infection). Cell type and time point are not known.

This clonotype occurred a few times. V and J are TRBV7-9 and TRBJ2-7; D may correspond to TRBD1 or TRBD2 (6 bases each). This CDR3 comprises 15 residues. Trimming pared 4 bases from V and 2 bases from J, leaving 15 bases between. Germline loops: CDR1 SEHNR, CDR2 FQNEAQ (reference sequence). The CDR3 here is CASSSKGGPTYEQYF. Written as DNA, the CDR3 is TGTGCCAGCAGCTCAAAGGGGGGACCCACCTACGAGCAGTACTTC.

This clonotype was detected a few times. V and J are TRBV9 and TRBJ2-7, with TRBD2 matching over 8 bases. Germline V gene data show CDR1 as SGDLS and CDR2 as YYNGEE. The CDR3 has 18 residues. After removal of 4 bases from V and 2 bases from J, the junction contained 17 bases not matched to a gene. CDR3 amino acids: CASSSNPTNSGITYEQYF. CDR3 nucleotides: TGTGCCAGCAGCTCGAACCCAACGAATAGCGGGATAACCTACGAGCAGTACTTC.

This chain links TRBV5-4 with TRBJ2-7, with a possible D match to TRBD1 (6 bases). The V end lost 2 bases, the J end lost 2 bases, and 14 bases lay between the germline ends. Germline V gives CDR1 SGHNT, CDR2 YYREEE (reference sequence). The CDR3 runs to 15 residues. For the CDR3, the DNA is TGTGCCAGCAGCTTCACCGGGCACAGGGCCTACGAGCAGTACTTC. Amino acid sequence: CASSFTGHRAYEQYF.

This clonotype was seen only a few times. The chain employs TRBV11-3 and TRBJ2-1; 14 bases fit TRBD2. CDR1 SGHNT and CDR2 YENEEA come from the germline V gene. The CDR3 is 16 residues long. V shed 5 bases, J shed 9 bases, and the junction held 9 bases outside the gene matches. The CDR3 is CASSAGTSGGEGEQFF. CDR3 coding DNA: TGTGCCAGCAGCGCCGGGACTAGCGGGGGTGAAGGTGAGCAGTTCTTC.

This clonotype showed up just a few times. CDR3 nucleotides: TGCGCCAGCAGCCAAGGCTGGGGCGGGTTGCGGACCGGGGAGCTGTTTTTT. Translating gives CASSQGWGGLRTGELFF. The rearrangement links TRBV4-3 to TRBJ2-2; D could derive from TRBD1 or TRBD2 (5 bases each). Per germline, CDR1 LGHNA and CDR2 YSLEER. V lost 1 base to trimming and J lost 5 bases, with 17 bases between them. The CDR3 runs to 17 residues.

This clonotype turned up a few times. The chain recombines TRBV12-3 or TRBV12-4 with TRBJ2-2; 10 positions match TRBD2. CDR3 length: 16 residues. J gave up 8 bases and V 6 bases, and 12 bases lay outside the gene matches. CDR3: CASRTSGRAEGGELFF. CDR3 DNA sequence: TGTGCCAGCAGGACAAGCGGGAGGGCCGAAGGAGGGGAGCTGTTTTTT.

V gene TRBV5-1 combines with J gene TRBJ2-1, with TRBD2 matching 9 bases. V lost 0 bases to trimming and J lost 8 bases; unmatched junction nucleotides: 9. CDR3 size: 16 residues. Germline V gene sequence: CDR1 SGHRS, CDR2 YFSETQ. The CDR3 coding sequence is TGCGCCAGCAGCTTGGCCGGGCGGGAGGGCCTGGATGAGCAGTTCTTC. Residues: CASSLAGREGLDEQFF.

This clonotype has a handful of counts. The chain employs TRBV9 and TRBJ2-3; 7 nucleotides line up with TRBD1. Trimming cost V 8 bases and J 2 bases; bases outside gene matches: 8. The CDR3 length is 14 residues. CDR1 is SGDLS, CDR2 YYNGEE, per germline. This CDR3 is CASNQGQITDTQYF. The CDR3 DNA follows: TGTGCCAGTAACCAGGGACAGATCACAGATACGCAGTATTTT.

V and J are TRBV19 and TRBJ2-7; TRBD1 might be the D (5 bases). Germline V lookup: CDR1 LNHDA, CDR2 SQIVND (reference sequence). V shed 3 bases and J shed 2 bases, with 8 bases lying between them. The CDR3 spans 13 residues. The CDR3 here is CASSIGATYEQYF. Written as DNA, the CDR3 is TGTGCCAGTAGTATTGGGGCGACCTACGAGCAGTACTTC. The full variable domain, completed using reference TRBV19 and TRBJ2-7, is DGGITQSPKYLFRKEGQNVTLSCEQNLNHDAMYWYRQDPGQGLRLIYYSQIVNDFQKGDIAEGYSVSREKKESFPLTVTSAQKNPTAFYLCASSIGATYEQYFGPGTRLTVT.

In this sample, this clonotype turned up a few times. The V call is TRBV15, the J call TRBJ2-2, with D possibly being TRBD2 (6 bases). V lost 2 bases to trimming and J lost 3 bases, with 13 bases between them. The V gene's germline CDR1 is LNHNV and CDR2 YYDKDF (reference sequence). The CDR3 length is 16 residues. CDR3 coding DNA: TGTGCCACCAGCAGACCTACCGGGACTGACACCGGGGAGCTGTTTTTT. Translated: CATSRPTGTDTGELFF.

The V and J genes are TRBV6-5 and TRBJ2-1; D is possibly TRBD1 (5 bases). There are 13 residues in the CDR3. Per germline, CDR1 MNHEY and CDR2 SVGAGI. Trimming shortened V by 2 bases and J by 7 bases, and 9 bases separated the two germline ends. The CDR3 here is CASSYLGQNEQFF. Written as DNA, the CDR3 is TGTGCCAGCAGTTACCTGGGGCAGAATGAGCAGTTCTTC.

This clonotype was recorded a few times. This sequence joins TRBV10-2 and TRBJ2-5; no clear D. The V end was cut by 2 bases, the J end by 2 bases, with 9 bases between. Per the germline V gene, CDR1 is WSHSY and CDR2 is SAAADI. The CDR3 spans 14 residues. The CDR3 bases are TGCGCCAGCAGTGAGGCGGTCCTTCAAGAGACCCAGTACTTC. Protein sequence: CASSEAVLQETQYF.

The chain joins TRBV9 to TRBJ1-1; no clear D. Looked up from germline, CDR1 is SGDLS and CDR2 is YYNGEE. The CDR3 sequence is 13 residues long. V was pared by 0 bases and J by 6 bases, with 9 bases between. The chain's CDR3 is CASSVDGSSEAFF. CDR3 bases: TGTGCCAGCAGCGTAGATGGTAGCTCTGAAGCTTTCTTT.